This TCR delta chain was sequenced in a study of gamma-delta T cells after stem cell transplantation. TCRdb fed the RT-PCR reads to CATT. The table shows some 2,200 delta-chain clones, with around 3.1% occurring only once. The sample holds a few counts of this clone. A far more abundant clone sits one base away, making this likely a read error. The sample contains more than one DNA sequence encoding this CDR3. This receptor was taken from a human donor. It is not recorded whose cells these are; they may come from a transplant donor. Input material: gamma-delta T cells.

The CDR3 coding sequence is TGTGCCTGTGACACCGTCGGAAGGTACACCGATAAACTCATCTTT. This codes for CACDTVGRYTDKLIF. The chain employs TRDV2 and TRDJ1; D call uncertain. Germline assignment: CDR1 GEAIGNYY and CDR2 EKD. Deletions cut 0 bases from V and 0 bases from J, with 10 bases between. CDR3 size: 15 residues.